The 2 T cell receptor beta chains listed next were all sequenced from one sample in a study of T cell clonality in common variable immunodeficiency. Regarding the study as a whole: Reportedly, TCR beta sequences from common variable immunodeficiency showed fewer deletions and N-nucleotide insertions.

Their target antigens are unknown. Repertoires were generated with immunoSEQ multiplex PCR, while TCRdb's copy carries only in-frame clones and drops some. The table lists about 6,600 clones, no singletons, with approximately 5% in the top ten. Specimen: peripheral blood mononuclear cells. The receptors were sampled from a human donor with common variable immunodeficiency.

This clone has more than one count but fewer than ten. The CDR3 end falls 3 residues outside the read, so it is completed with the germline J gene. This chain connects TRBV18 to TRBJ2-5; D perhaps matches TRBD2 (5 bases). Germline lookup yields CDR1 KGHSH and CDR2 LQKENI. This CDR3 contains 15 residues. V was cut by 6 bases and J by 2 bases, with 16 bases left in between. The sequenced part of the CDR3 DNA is TGTGCCAGCTCTCTGGCTCGGGGAGAGCAAGAGACC. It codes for CASSLARGEQET. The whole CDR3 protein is CASSLARGEQETQYF.

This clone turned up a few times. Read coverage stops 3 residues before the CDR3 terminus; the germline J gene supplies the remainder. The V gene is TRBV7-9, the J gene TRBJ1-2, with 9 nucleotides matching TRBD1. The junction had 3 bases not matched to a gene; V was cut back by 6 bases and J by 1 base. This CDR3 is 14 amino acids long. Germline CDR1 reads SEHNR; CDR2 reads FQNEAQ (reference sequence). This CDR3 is CASSRGQGNYGYTF. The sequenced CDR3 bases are TGTGCCAGCAGTCGGGGACAGGGTAACTATGGC.